This entry is about one T cell receptor beta chain. This entry comes from a study of response to subunit inactivated influenza vaccine. TCRdb recomputed calls from the RT-PCR reads with MiXCR, one row per CDR3 protein. Counted here are hundreds of thousands of distinct CDR3 sequences, more than 15% occurring once; the ten biggest clones make up about 9.9%. V shed 2 bases and J shed 4 bases, with 12 bases lying between them. Germline V gene data show CDR1 as SGHTA and CDR2 as FQGNSA. The CDR3 totals 15 residues. This TCR was recovered from a man aged 45-65 years who received an inactivated influenza vaccine. This sequence joins TRBV7-2 and TRBJ1-5; tentatively, D is TRBD1 (5 bases). Source: PBMCs from blood, taken about 12 days after vaccination. This CDR3 reads CASSLPGLGNQPQHF. The CDR3 DNA sequence: TGTGCCAGCAGCTTACCAGGGTTGGGAAATCAGCCCCAGCATTTT. The whole variable domain, filled in from reference TRBV7-2 and TRBJ1-5, reads GAGVSQSPSNKVTEKGKDVELRCDPISGHTALYWYRQSLGQGLEFLIYFQGNSAPDKSGLPSDRFSAERTGGSVSTLTIQRTQQEDSAVYLCASSLPGLGNQPQHFGDGTRLSIL.